Following are 27 T cell receptor beta chains from one sample sequenced in a study of blood T cells in healthy people across ages. Primers used in a second PCR of about 6 to 11 cycles were a sample-barcoded 5' primer and a J-beta primer mix. TCRdb called the 5' RACE reads again in MiXCR, with one record for every CDR3 protein. The sample has some 730,000 distinct CDR3 sequences, about 24% seen once. The sequenced sample was blood. The source is a man in his sixties or seventies in good health.

Regarding this clonotype: The junction shows a germline mismatch at one end, possibly a read error. V and J are TRBV3-1 and TRBJ2-7, with 8 nucleotides matching TRBD1. The germline CDR1 and CDR2 sequences are LGHDT and YNNKEL (reference sequence). This CDR3 contains 15 residues. CDR3 region: CASSRLPGTGDEQYF. The CDR3 DNA sequence: TGTGCTAGCAGCCGACTACCCGGGACAGGCGACGAGCAGTACTTC.

This clonotype was seen more than once but under ten times. This rearrangement joins TRBV12-3 or TRBV12-4 to TRBJ2-1, with a weak D call TRBD1 (6 bases). The CDR3 covers 11 residues. The ends were cut back, 4 bases at V and 10 bases at J, with 8 bases in the middle. CDR3 amino acids: CASSSQGEQFF. DNA of the CDR3: TGTGCCAGCAGTTCCCAGGGGGAGCAGTTCTTC.

This clonotype was observed a few times. A junction boundary mismatches the germline segment, possibly from a read error. The rearrangement links TRBV6-4 to TRBJ2-7, with 10 bases identical to TRBD2. The closer fit of TRBJ2-5 to the DNA end suggests the J call may be wrong. CDR3 length: 17 residues. The germline V gene encodes CDR1 MRHNA and CDR2 SNTAGT. CDR3 nucleotide sequence: TGTGCCAGCAGTGACTCCTTTAGCGGGGGGTACCAAGGGACCCAGTACTTC. Its protein is CASSDSFSGGYQGTQYF.

The V call is TRBV20-1, the J call TRBJ2-5; 7 bases match TRBD2. CDR1 is DFQATT and CDR2 is SNEGSKA in the germline V gene (reference sequence). The length of the CDR3 is 13 residues. Trimming cost V 2 bases and J 2 bases; bases outside gene matches: 2. CDR3 sequence (DNA): TGCAGTGCTAGACTAGCGGAACAAGAGACCCAGTACTTC. Amino acids: CSARLAEQETQYF.

There are a few counts of this clonotype. The chain joins TRBV7-8 to TRBJ2-5; 13 bases map to TRBD2. The J call could be wrong; TRBJ2-1 is a better fit for the DNA end. This CDR3 has 15 residues. Germline V gene data show CDR1 as SGHVS and CDR2 as FQNEAQ. The CDR3 bases are TGTGCCAGCAGCTTAATGACTAGCGGGGGGAATGAGCAGTTCTTC. Its translation: CASSLMTSGGNEQFF.

This clonotype has only a few counts. The chain joins TRBV3-1 to TRBJ2-4; D might be TRBD2 (6 bases). Per germline, CDR1 LGHDT and CDR2 YNNKEL (reference sequence). Trimming removed 3 bases from V and 3 bases from J, with 15 bases in between. The CDR3 sequence is 16 residues long. CDR3 amino acids: CASSQEGLVGKNIQYF. The CDR3 DNA sequence: TGTGCCAGCAGCCAGGAGGGGCTGGTTGGCAAAAACATTCAGTACTTC.

V is TRBV20-1 and J is TRBJ1-6; tentatively, D is TRBD1 (6 bases). The CDR3 totals 16 residues. CDR1 and CDR2 (germline): DFQATT, SNEGSKA (reference sequence). V dropped 0 bases and J dropped 10 bases, with 19 bases sitting between them. This chain's CDR3 is CSARERGRGGDSPLHF. CDR3 DNA sequence: TGCAGTGCTAGAGAGAGAGGAAGAGGGGGTGACTCACCCCTCCACTTT.

The genes are TRBV28 and TRBJ2-7; 7 bases are shared with TRBD1. J gave up 7 bases and V 2 bases, and 8 bases lay outside the gene matches. CDR1 is MDHEN and CDR2 is SYDVKM in the germline V gene. The CDR3 is made up of 14 amino acids. CDR3 DNA: TGTGCCAGCAGTTTAGGGACAGCCTCTCGGGAGCAGTACTTC. It encodes CASSLGTASREQYF.

V gene TRBV3-1 combines with J gene TRBJ1-1; D gene uncertain. The V and J ends lost 1 base and 2 bases respectively, with 8 bases between them. This CDR3 region has 14 residues. The V gene's germline CDR1 is LGHDT and CDR2 YNNKEL (reference sequence). The CDR3 DNA sequence: TGTGCCAGCAGCCAAGCCAACAGAAACACTGAAGCTTTCTTT. Translated, it gives CASSQANRNTEAFF.

The chain links TRBV12-3 or TRBV12-4 to TRBJ2-1; tentative D call: TRBD2 (5 bases). V was pared by 5 bases and J by 9 bases, with 14 bases between. The CDR3 has 13 amino acids. The CDR3 protein is CASSAPGSGEQFF. The CDR3 bases are TGTGCCAGCAGTGCACCGGGATCCGGTGAGCAGTTCTTC.

This chain connects TRBV12-3 or TRBV12-4 to TRBJ2-3; unclear D gene. The V end lost 7 bases, the J end lost 2 bases, and 13 bases lay between the germline ends. This CDR3 has 14 residues. In nucleotides, the CDR3 is TGTGCCAGCACCCTAGACCTAAACACAGATACGCAGTATTTT. The encoded protein is CASTLDLNTDTQYF.

The chain combines TRBV20-1 with TRBJ2-7; no clear D. The V gene's germline CDR1 is DFQATT and CDR2 SNEGSKA (reference sequence). Trimming took off 0 bases at V and 3 bases at J, with 15 bases between the two ends. This CDR3 comprises 15 residues. The CDR3 nucleotides read TGCAGTGCTAGAGATTACCAGTGGGGTATCTACGAGCAGTACTTC. The encoded protein is CSARDYQWGIYEQYF.

This chain joins TRBV19 and TRBJ2-7; D perhaps matches TRBD2 (7 bases). With 6 bases removed from V and 5 bases from J, the gap between germline ends came to 20 bases. Germline CDR1 and CDR2: LNHDA and SQIVND (reference sequence). The CDR3 has 15 amino acids. This CDR3 is CASSPEFGGRNEQYF. The CDR3 coding sequence is TGTGCCAGTAGCCCCGAGTTCGGGGGGCGCAACGAGCAGTACTTC. The full variable domain, its missing parts supplied by reference TRBV19 and TRBJ2-7, is DGGITQSPKYLFRKEGQNVTLSCEQNLNHDAMYWYRQDPGQGLRLIYYSQIVNDFQKGDIAEGYSVSREKKESFPLTVTSAQKNPTAFYLCASSPEFGGRNEQYFGPGTRLTVT.

This clonotype came up a few times. This chain connects TRBV5-8 to TRBJ1-2; unclear D gene. The CDR3 has 13 residues. The V gene's germline CDR1 is SGHTS and CDR2 YDEGEE. The V gene lost 5 bases and the J gene lost 5 bases, with 13 bases spanning the gap. CDR3 sequence (DNA): TGTGCCAGCAGTTATGATCAGAAGTATGGCTACACCTTC. Its translation is CASSYDQKYGYTF.

This chain uses TRBV12-3 or TRBV12-4 with TRBJ2-1, with D tentatively TRBD2 (5 bases). The J call is in doubt because the DNA end fits TRBJ2-7 better. This CDR3 is 12 amino acids long. CDR3: CASSFGKLEQYF. The CDR3 coding sequence is TGTGCCAGCAGTTTCGGGAAGCTCGAGCAGTACTTC.

This clonotype turned up a few times. Sequence at one end of the junction differs from germline and may be a read error. The chain recombines TRBV5-1 with TRBJ2-1; TRBD2 matches 11 bases. The germline gives CDR1 SGHRS, CDR2 YFSETQ. The CDR3 length is 16 residues. Here the CDR3 reads CAGSDTSGGSYNEQFF. The CDR3 nucleotides read TGCGCCGGCAGCGATACTAGCGGGGGCTCCTACAATGAGCAGTTCTTC.

The chain has TRBV12-3 or TRBV12-4 and TRBJ1-4; D may be TRBD1 (6 bases). There are 12 residues in the CDR3. Trimming took 3 bases from V and 16 from J, leaving 15 bases between them. The chain's CDR3 is CASSFPAGVPFF. The CDR3 DNA reads as TGTGCCAGCAGTTTCCCGGCAGGGGTCCCGTTTTTT.

This clonotype was seen a few times. J is TRBJ1-2 and V is TRBV29-1, with TRBD1 matching over 8 bases. V lost 4 bases and J lost 4; bases outside the gene matches: 2. Germline lookup yields CDR1 SQVTM and CDR2 ANQGSEA. CDR3 size: 12 residues. The CDR3 reads CSVGTGGYGYTF. For the CDR3, the DNA is TGCAGCGTTGGTACAGGGGGCTATGGCTACACCTTC. The complete variable domain, with remaining parts taken from reference TRBV29-1 and TRBJ1-2, reads SAVISQKPSRDICQRGTSLTIQCQVDSQVTMMFWYRQQPGQSLTLIATANQGSEATYESGFVIDKFPISRPNLTFSTLTVSNMSPEDSSIYLCSVGTGGYGYTFGSGTRLTVV.

This clonotype was counted at least ten times. This rearrangement joins TRBV6-6 to TRBJ2-5, with D unresolved. V was clipped by 4 bases and J by 0 bases, with 9 bases between them. CDR1 is MNHNY and CDR2 is SVGAGI in the germline V gene (reference sequence). The CDR3 is 14 residues long. CDR3 region: CASSSPLDQETQYF. CDR3 bases: TGTGCCAGCAGTTCTCCGTTGGACCAAGAGACCCAGTACTTC.

This clonotype was observed a handful of times. V usage is TRBV10-3 and J usage is TRBJ2-5, with TRBD1 matching 7 bases. Matching the DNA end better, TRBJ2-7 makes the J call doubtful. CDR3 length equals 11 residues. Germline lookup yields CDR1 ENHRY and CDR2 SYGVKD. In nucleotides, the CDR3 is TGTGCCAGTGGACAGGACTACGAGCAGTACTTC. Its translation: CASGQDYEQYF.

With respect to this clonotype: Germline and junction disagree at one end, which may indicate a read error. J is TRBJ2-3 and V is TRBV5-1; perhaps TRBD2 as D (5 bases). The germline gives CDR1 SGHRS, CDR2 YFSETQ. The CDR3 runs to 15 residues. The CDR3 here is CASSIQVSSTDTRYF. CDR3 bases: TGCGCCAGCAGCATCCAAGTATCTAGCACAGATACGCGGTATTTT.

This clonotype was observed a few times. The rearrangement uses TRBV12-3 or TRBV12-4 and TRBJ2-2, with 7 bases matching TRBD1. The CDR3 has 14 amino acids. The J segment lost 6 bases and the V segment lost 7 bases, leaving 8 bases of the junction unmatched. CDR3 sequence (DNA): TGTGCCAGCACTAGACAGGGCCTGGCCGGGGAGCTGTTTTTT. Translating gives CASTRQGLAGELFF.

This clonotype turned up a few times. This rearrangement joins TRBV6-1 to TRBJ2-3; D remains unclear. This CDR3 is 12 amino acids long. CDR1 is MNHNS, CDR2 SASEGT, per germline. V was clipped by 2 bases and J by 8 bases, with 8 bases between them. DNA of the CDR3: TGTGCCAGCAGTGAAATAGGTGGTACGCAGTATTTT. Amino acids: CASSEIGGTQYF.

This chain uses TRBV7-2 with TRBJ1-3; D not certain. CDR3 length: 16 residues. Germline values: CDR1 SGHTA, CDR2 FQGNSA. Trimming cost V 5 bases and J 0 bases, with 14 bases left between them. CDR3 protein: CASSLRRADSGNTIYF. In nucleotides, the CDR3 is TGTGCCAGCAGCCTCCGGAGGGCCGACTCTGGAAACACCATATATTTT.

Only a few counts were recorded for this clonotype. Since a much larger clone is just one base distant, this may be a read error. The V gene is TRBV29-1, the J gene TRBJ2-5; maybe TRBD2 (5 bases). The J call may be mistaken, given a closer DNA end match to TRBJ2-1. The CDR3 length is 13 residues. Germline assignment: CDR1 SQVTM and CDR2 ANQGSEA. For the CDR3, the DNA is TGCAGCGCCTCGACTATCGGGATGGGTGAGCAGTTCTTC. The encoded protein is CSASTIGMGEQFF.

This clonotype has more than one count but fewer than ten. V and J are TRBV20-1 and TRBJ2-5; 8 bases agree with TRBD1. The DNA end favors TRBJ2-7, so the J call may be wrong. CDR1 and CDR2 from the germline V gene are DFQATT and SNEGSKA (reference sequence). There are 17 residues in the CDR3. Here the CDR3 DNA reads TGCAGTGCTAGAGATGAGACGGGACAGGTAATTGGGTACGAGCAGTACGTC. This sequence encodes CSARDETGQVIGYEQYV.

The chain carries TRBV6-1 and TRBJ2-2; D call uncertain. Germline V gene lookup returns CDR1 MNHNS and CDR2 SASEGT. Deletions cut 6 bases from V and 0 bases from J, with 14 bases between. There are 16 residues in the CDR3. The CDR3: CASSLGSFANTGELFF. CDR3 nucleotide sequence: TGTGCCAGCAGCCTCGGGTCATTCGCGAACACCGGGGAGCTGTTTTTT.